The 6 T cell receptor beta chains below come from one sample, sequenced in a study of T cells after yellow fever vaccination. TCRdb re-derived calls from the 5' RACE reads in MiXCR, one entry per CDR3 protein. The table lists 300,000 to 450,000 distinct CDR3 sequences, 8% to 9.5% of them singletons. The input for sequencing was PBMCs, taken roughly 46 days after the first yellow fever vaccination. These TCRs come from a young man who received the YFV17D yellow fever vaccine.

This clonotype has a count of ten or more. The chain has TRBV7-9 and TRBJ2-3; D is ambiguous. The CDR3 contains 12 residues. From germline, CDR1 is SEHNR and CDR2 FQNEAQ (reference sequence). The ends were cut back, 0 bases at V and 6 bases at J, with 4 bases in the middle. CDR3 sequence reads: CASSLAVDTQYF. CDR3 coding DNA: TGTGCCAGCAGCTTAGCTGTGGATACGCAGTATTTT.

V is TRBV10-3 and J is TRBJ2-3; D not certain. V was shortened by 2 bases and J by 9 bases, with 9 bases between the two germline ends. This CDR3 contains 12 residues. From germline, CDR1 is ENHRY and CDR2 SYGVKD. CDR3 amino acids: CAISEERGTQYF. CDR3 in DNA: TGTGCCATCAGTGAGGAGAGAGGCACGCAGTATTTT.

V gene TRBV6-5 combines with J gene TRBJ2-5; unclear D gene. CDR1 MNHEY and CDR2 SVGAGI come from the germline V gene. V was cut by 0 bases and J by 7 bases, with 15 bases left in between. The CDR3 consists of 15 residues. CDR3 coding DNA: TGTGCCAGCAGTTACTCGGTCTATTCGAGAGGGACCCAGTACTTC. It translates to CASSYSVYSRGTQYF.

This clonotype has at least ten counts. V usage is TRBV25-1 and J usage is TRBJ2-1, with TRBD2 matching 7 bases. Trimming at V came to 5 bases and at J to 5 bases, leaving 9 bases not matched to a gene. Germline-derived CDR1 and CDR2 are MGHDK and SYGVNS. The CDR3 totals 15 residues. This chain's CDR3 is CASSYYRGVNNEQFF. For the CDR3, the DNA is TGTGCCAGCAGTTACTACCGGGGGGTAAACAATGAGCAGTTCTTC.

This clonotype has just a few counts. The genes are TRBV6-1 and TRBJ2-6; D may be TRBD1 or TRBD2 (5 bases each). The germline gives CDR1 MNHNS, CDR2 SASEGT. This CDR3 is built from 14 residues. V was cut by 3 bases and J by 2 bases, with 5 bases left in between. This CDR3 reads CASSEGAGANVLTF. The DNA of the CDR3 is TGTGCCAGCAGTGAGGGGGCTGGGGCCAACGTCCTGACTTTC.

In its sample, this clonotype was seen many times. The V call is TRBV6-5, the J call TRBJ1-6; 10 bases agree with TRBD1. CDR1 and CDR2 from the germline V gene are MNHEY and SVGAGI. The V gene end was trimmed by 0 bases and the J gene end by 7 bases; junction bases not matched to a gene: 3. The CDR3 runs to 16 residues. The CDR3 here is CASSYSSGQGNSPLHF. In DNA form, the CDR3 reads TGTGCCAGCAGTTACTCGTCGGGACAGGGGAATTCACCCCTCCACTTT.